The following is a TCR beta chain sequence with its context. What it recognizes is unknown. This sample is part of a study of shared clonotypes between healthy human individuals. Whole-study results and caveats: With a handful of donors compared, about 5.2% of naive CD4 clonotypes were shared. Compared with memory subsets, naive subsets generally had larger estimated richness.

Running of the assay took place at deep level. An even split of each subset's genomic DNA across several immunoSEQ plates was performed. Clones were read by immunoSEQ multiplex PCR, and TCRdb kept only the in-frame ones, dropping some. The sample lists about 1.4 million clones; about 96% were seen once. This CDR3 region has 12 residues. Per the germline V gene, CDR1 is MNHNS and CDR2 is SASEGT. Trimming cost V 5 bases and J 8 bases, with 12 bases left between them. The sample taken for sequencing was naive CD4+ T cells sorted from blood. Subset specified: CD45RA+ positively selected. The chain combines TRBV6-1 with TRBJ1-2; D unclear. This clonotype originated in a man aged 25 to 40 in good health. CDR3 bases: TGTGCCAGCAGTACAAGGGTAGGAGGCTACACCTTC. Translated: CASSTRVGGYTF.